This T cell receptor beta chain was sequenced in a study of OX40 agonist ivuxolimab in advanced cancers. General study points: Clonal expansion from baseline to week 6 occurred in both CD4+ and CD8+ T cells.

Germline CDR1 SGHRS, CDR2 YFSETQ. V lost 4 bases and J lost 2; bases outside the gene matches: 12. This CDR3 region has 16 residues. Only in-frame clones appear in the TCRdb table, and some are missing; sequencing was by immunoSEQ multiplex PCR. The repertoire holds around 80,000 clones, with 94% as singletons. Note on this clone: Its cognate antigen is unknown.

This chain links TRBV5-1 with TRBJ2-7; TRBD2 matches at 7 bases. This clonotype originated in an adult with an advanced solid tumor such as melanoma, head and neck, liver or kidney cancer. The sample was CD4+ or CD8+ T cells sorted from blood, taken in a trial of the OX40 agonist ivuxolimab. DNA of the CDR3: TGCGCCAGCAGCCAGGACGATAGCGGGCTACCCTACGAGCAGTACTTC. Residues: CASSQDDSGLPYEQYF.